The present T cell receptor beta chain was sequenced within a study of cytomegalovirus exposure and HLA in healthy donors. Study at large: In an earlier analysis, around 100 million unique TCR beta sequences were found from 150 million to 200 million T cells. Tens of millions of unique TCRs from HLA-typed donors were held in an early data release.

Broader study findings: Associated with cytomegalovirus, according to the listing, were 170 or so TCR beta chains.

Use of 60 Vbeta and 13 Jbeta primers characterized the PCR. TCRdb keeps only in-frame clones here, not all; method: immunoSEQ multiplex PCR. The data contain some 110,000 clones, about 72% of them seen just once; the ten biggest clones take up 4.5% to 5%. To note about this clone: No antigen is known for it.

Trimming left V 5 bases short and J 1 base short, with 18 bases between. The germline gives CDR1 SGHTA, CDR2 FQGNSA. There are 17 residues in the CDR3. The source of this sequence is a man aged 50 to 59 in good health and CMV-seropositive. V and J are TRBV7-2 and TRBJ2-1, with D possibly TRBD2 on 6 matching bases. The sequenced sample was PBMCs. DNA of the CDR3: TGTGCCAGCAGCACCTCCCCCTTGCGGGGTTCCTACAATGAGCAGTTCTTC. Translating it yields CASSTSPLRGSYNEQFF.